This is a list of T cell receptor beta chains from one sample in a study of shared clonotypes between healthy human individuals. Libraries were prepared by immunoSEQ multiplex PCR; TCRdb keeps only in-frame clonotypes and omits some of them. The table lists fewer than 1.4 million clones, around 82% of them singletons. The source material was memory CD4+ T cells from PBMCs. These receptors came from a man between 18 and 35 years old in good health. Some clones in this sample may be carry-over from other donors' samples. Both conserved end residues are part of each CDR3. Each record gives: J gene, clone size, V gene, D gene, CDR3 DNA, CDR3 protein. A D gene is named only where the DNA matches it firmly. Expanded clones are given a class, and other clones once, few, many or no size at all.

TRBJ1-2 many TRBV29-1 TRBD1 TGCAGCGCTGTGGGACAGGGGATCTATGGCTACACCTTC CSAVGQGIYGYTF
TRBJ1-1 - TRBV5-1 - TGCGCCAGCAGCTTGACAGGTTTCAACACTGAAGCTTTCTTT CASSLTGFNTEAFF
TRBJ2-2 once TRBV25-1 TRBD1 TGTGCCAGCTCAAATGCCGGGACAGGGGACACCGGGGAGCTGTTTTTT CASSNAGTGDTGELFF
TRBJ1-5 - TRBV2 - TGTGCCAGCAGAGACACGGGTAGCAATCAGCCCCAGCATTTT CASRDTGSNQPQHF
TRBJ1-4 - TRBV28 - TGTGCCAGCAGGGAACGCCTCATGACAGATGAAAAACTGTTTTTT CASRERLMTDEKLFF
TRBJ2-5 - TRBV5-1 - TGCGCCAGCAGCCAATCGCAAGAGACCCAGTACTTC CASSQSQETQYF
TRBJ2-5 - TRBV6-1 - TGTGCCAGCAGTGCATCAGGGCGCCAAGAGACCCAGTACTTC CASSASGRQETQYF
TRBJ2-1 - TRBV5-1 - TGCGCCAGCAGCCAACTCGCCCAAACTTCCTACAATGAGCAGTTCTTC CASSQLAQTSYNEQFF
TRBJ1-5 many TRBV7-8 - TGTGCCAGCAGCTTGTACGGGGACAATCAGCCCCAGCATTTT CASSLYGDNQPQHF
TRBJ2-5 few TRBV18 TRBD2 TGTGCCAGCTCACGAGGACTAGCGGGAGAGGTTGGGCAGTACTTC CASSRGLAGEVGQYF
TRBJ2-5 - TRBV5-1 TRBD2 TGCGCCAGCAGCTTCACGGGAGGGCTCCAAGAGACCCAGTACTTC CASSFTGGLQETQYF
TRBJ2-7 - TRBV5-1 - TGCGCCAGCAGCTTGGATCTTCCCGGACACCGCTCCTACGAGCAGTACTTC CASSLDLPGHRSYEQYF
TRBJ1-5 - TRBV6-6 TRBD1 TGTGCCAGCAAAAGGGACAGGAACAATCAGCCCCAGCATTTT CASKRDRNNQPQHF
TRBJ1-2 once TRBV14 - TGTGCCAGCAGCCAAGATCGGGGTCTTGGCTACACCTTC CASSQDRGLGYTF
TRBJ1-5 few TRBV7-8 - TGTGCCAGCAGCTGGGAAGGGCGACTTAGCAATCAGCCCCAGCATTTT CASSWEGRLSNQPQHF
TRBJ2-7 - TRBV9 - TGTGCCAGCAGCCCCGGTGAGGGCGAGCAGTACTTC CASSPGEGEQYF
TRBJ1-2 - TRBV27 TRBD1 TGTGCCAGCAGTTTTCGGACAGGCGATGGCTACACCTTC CASSFRTGDGYTF
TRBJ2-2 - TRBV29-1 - TGCAGCGTTGAAACCCACACCGGGGAGCTGTTTTTT CSVETHTGELFF
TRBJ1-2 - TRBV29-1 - TGCAGCGTTGACCGACTGGGGAACTATGGCTACACCTTC CSVDRLGNYGYTF
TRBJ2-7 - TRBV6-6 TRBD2 TGTGCCAGCAGTCGCCCTAGCGGAAATTACGAGCAGTACTTC CASSRPSGNYEQYF
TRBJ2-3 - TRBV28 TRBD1 TGTGCCAGCAGTTTTACAGGGGAAGATACGCAGTATTTT CASSFTGEDTQYF
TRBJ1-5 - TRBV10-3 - TGTGCCATCAGTGAGTTCCAGACCCGTAGCAATCAGCCCCAGCATTTT CAISEFQTRSNQPQHF
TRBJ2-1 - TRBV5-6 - TGTGCCAGCAGCTTAGGGACTCACGGGTTGGAGGTTCAGTTCTTC CASSLGTHGLEVQFF
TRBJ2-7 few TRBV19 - TGTGCCAGTAGTATAGATTCCCAACAGGGCTACGAGCAGTACTTC CASSIDSQQGYEQYF
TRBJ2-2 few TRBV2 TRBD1 TGTGCCAGCAGAGAGACAGGGCGCGGGGAGCTGTTTTTT CASRETGRGELFF
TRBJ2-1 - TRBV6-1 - TGTGCCAGCAGTGAGTTAGGCTGGGGTTACAATGAGCAGTTCTTC CASSELGWGYNEQFF
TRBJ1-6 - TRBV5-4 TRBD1 TGTGCCAGCAGCTTGGAACAGGGGTCTTCACCCCTCCACTTT CASSLEQGSSPLHF
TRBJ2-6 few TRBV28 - TGTGCCAGCACCAGGGGGGGACGGATCTCTGGGGCCAACGTCCTGACTTTC CASTRGGRISGANVLTF
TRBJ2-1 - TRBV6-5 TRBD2 TGTGCCAGCAGTTACAGGGCTAGCGGAGATTACAATGAGCAGTTCTTC CASSYRASGDYNEQFF